Listed here is a single T cell receptor beta chain. Its target is not known. The data belong to a study of monozygotic twins with inflammatory bowel disease. Study results and limitations: Discordant twins showed the same repertoire similarity as concordant twins, possibly from limited power.

The CDR3 contains 13 residues. Germline CDR1 reads SGHAT; CDR2 reads FQNNGV. Total RNA amounting to approximately 3,300 ng went into each TCR library. TCRdb reprocessed the 5' RACE reads and stores each CDR3 protein as one record, lacking DNA. This sample's table reports some 89,000 distinct CDR3 sequences. Phlebotomy per donor yielded a single 2.5 ml blood sample. This sequence joins TRBV11-2 and TRBJ2-3; the TRBD1 assignment by TCRdb is unverifiable without DNA. The specimen was blood. The receptor was derived from a human donor with ulcerative colitis or Crohn's disease, or a healthy co-twin of an affected twin (not recorded which). The CDR3 loop is CASSLAGEDTQYF.